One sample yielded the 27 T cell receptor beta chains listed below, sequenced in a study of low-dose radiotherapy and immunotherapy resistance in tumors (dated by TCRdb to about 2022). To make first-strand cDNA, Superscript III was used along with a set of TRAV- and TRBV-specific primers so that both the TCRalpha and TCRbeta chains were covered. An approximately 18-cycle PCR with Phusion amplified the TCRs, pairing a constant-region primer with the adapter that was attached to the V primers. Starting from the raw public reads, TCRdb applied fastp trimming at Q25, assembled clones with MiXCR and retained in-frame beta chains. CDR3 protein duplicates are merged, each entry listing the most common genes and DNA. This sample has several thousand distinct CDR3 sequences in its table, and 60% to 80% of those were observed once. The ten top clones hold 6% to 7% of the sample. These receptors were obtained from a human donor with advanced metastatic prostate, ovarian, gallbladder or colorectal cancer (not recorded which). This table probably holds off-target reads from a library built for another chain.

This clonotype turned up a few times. The CDR3 DNA reads as TGCGCCAGCAGCTTGTACCGGGGCAGGGCTGAAGCTTTCTTT. Translated, it gives CASSLYRGRAEAFF. The chain is built from TRBV5-1 and TRBJ1-1, with a tentative D call TRBD1 (5 bases). Germline V gene data show CDR1 as SGHRS and CDR2 as YFSETQ. With 1 base removed from V and 6 bases from J, the gap between germline ends came to 13 bases. The CDR3 has 14 residues.

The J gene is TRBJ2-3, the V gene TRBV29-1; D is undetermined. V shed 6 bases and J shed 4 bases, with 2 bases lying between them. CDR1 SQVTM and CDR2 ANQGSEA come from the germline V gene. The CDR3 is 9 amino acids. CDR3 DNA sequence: TGCAGCGTCTCAGATACGCAGTATTTT. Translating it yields CSVSDTQYF.

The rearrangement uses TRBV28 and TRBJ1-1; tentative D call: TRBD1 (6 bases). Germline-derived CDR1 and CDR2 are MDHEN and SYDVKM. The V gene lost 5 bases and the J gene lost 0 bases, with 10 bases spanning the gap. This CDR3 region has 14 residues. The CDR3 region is CASSRGGLNTEAFF. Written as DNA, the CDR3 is TGTGCCAGCAGTCGCGGGGGCTTGAACACTGAAGCTTTCTTT.

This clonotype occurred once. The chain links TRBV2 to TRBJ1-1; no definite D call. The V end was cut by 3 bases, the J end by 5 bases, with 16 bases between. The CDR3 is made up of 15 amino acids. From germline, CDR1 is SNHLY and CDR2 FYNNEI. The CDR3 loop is CASSDSPEGRTEAFF. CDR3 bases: TGTGCCAGCAGTGATTCCCCAGAGGGAAGGACTGAAGCTTTCTTT.

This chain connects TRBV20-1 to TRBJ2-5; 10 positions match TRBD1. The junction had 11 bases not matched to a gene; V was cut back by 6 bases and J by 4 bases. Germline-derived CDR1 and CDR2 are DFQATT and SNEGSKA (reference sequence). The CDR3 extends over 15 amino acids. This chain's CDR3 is CSAEPLDRGRETQYF. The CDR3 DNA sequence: TGCAGTGCAGAGCCCTTGGACAGGGGGAGAGAGACCCAGTACTTC.

The CDR3 is CASIQDGGDTQYF. The CDR3 DNA reads as TGTGCCAGTATACAGGACGGGGGAGATACGCAGTATTTT. V gene TRBV19 combines with J gene TRBJ2-3; a possible D gene is TRBD2 (6 bases). CDR1 is LNHDA and CDR2 is SQIVND in the germline V gene (reference sequence). V lost 7 bases and J 5 bases, leaving 13 bases between the germline ends. This CDR3 region has 13 residues.

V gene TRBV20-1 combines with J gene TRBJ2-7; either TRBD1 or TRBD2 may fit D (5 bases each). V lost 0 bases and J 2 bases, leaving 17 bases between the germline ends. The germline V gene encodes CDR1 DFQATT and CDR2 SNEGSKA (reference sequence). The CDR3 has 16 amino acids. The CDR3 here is CSARDRRQGMTYEQYF. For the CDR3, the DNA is TGCAGTGCTAGAGATAGGAGGCAGGGTATGACCTACGAGCAGTACTTC.

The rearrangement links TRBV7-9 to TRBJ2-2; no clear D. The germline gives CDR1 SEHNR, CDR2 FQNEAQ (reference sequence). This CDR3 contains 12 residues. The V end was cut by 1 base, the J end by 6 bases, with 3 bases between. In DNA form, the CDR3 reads TGTGCCAGCAGCTTAGGCTCCGGGGAGCTGTTTTTT. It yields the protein CASSLGSGELFF.

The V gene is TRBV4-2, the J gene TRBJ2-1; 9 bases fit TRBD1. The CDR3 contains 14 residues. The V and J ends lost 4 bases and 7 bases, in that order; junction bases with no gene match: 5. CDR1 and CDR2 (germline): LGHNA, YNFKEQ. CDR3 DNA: TGTGCCAGCAGCCTTGGGGACAGGGAAAATGAGCAGTTCTTC. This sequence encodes CASSLGDRENEQFF.

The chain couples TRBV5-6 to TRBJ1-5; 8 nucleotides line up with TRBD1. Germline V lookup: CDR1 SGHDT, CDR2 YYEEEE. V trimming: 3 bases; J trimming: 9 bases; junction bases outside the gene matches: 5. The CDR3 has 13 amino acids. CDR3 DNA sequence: TGTGCCAGCAGCTGGGGGACAGGCGGGCCCCAGCATTTT. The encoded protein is CASSWGTGGPQHF.

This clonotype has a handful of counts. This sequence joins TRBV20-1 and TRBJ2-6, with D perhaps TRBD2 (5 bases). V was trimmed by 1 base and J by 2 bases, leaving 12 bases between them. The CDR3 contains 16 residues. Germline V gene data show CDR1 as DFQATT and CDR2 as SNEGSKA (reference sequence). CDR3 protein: CSARVLAGTGANVLTF. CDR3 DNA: TGCAGTGCTAGAGTTCTAGCCGGGACTGGGGCCAACGTCCTGACTTTC.

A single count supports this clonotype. Here the CDR3 reads CASSETFRTGFQPQHF. The DNA for the CDR3 is TGTGCCAGCAGTGAAACATTTAGGACAGGGTTTCAGCCCCAGCATTTT. The rearrangement joins TRBV6-2 or TRBV6-3 to TRBJ1-5; 8 nucleotides agree with TRBD1. With 5 bases clipped from V and 6 bases from J, the junction kept 12 bases outside the gene matches. Germline V gene lookup returns CDR1 MNHEY and CDR2 SVGEGT. This CDR3 region has 16 residues.

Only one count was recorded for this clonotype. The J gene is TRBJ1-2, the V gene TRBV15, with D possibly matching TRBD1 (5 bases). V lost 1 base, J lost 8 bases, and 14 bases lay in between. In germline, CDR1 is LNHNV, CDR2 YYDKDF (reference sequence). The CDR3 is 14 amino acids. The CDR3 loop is CATSRAQGLGGYTF. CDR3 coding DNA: TGTGCCACCAGCAGAGCGCAGGGTCTGGGAGGCTACACCTTC.

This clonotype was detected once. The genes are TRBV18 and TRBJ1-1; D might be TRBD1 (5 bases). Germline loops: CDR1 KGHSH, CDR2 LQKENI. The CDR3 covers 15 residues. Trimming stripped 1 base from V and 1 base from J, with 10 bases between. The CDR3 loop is CASSPRDGWNTEAFF. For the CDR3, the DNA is TGTGCCAGCTCACCACGGGACGGATGGAACACTGAAGCTTTCTTT.

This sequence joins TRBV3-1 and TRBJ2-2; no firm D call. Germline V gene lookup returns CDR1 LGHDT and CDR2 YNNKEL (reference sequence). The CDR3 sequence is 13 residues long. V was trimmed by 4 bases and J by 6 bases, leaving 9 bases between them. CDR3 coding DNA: TGTGCCAGCAGCCTCCTAGGGTCCGGGGAGCTGTTTTTT. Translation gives CASSLLGSGELFF.

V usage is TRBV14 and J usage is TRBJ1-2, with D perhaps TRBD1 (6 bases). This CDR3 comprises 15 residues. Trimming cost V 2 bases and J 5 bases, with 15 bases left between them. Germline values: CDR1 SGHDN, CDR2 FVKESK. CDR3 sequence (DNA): TGTGCCAGCAGCCAATCCAGCCAGGGGAGGTATGGCTACACCTTC. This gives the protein CASSQSSQGRYGYTF.

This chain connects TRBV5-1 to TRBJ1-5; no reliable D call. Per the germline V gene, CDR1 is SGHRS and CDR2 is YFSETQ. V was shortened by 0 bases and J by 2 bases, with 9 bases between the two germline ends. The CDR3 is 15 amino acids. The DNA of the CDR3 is TGCGCCAGCAGCTTGGGGGGAAGTGGCAATCAGCCCCAGCATTTT. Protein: CASSLGGSGNQPQHF.

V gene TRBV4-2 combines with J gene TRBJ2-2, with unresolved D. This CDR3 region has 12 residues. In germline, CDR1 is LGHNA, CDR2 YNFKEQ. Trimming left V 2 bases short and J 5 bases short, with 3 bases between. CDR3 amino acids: CASSQPTGELFF. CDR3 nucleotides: TGTGCCAGCAGCCAACCGACCGGGGAGCTGTTTTTT.

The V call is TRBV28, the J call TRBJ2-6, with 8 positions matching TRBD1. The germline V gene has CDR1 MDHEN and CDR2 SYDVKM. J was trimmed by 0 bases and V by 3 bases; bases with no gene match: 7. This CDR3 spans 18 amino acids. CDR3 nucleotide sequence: TGTGCCAGCAGTTTTTTGCAGGGGGCAACCTCTGGGGCCAACGTCCTGACTTTC. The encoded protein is CASSFLQGATSGANVLTF.

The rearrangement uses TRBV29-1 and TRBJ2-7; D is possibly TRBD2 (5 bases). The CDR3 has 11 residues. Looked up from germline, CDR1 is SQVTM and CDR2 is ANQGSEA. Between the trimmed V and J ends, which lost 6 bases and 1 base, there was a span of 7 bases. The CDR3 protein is CSVGGSYEQYF. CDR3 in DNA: TGCAGCGTAGGAGGATCCTACGAGCAGTACTTC.

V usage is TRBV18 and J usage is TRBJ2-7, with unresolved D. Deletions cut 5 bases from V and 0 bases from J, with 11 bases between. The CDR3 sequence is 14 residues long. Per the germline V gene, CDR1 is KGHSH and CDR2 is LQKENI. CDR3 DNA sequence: TGTGCCAGCTCAATCGACTCGACCTCCTACGAGCAGTACTTC. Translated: CASSIDSTSYEQYF.

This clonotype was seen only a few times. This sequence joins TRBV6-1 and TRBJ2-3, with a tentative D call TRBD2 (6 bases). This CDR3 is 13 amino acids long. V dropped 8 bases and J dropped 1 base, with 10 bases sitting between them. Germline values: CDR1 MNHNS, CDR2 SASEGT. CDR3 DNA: TGTGCCAGCGTACAGCGGGGCACAGATACGCAGTATTTT. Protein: CASVQRGTDTQYF.

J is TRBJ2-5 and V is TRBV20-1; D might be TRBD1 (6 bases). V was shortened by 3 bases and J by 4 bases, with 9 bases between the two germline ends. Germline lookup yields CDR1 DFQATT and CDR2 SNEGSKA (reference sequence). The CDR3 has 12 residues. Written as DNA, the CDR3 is TGCAGTGCTAGGTGGGGGCTAGAGACCCAGTACTTC. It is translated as CSARWGLETQYF.

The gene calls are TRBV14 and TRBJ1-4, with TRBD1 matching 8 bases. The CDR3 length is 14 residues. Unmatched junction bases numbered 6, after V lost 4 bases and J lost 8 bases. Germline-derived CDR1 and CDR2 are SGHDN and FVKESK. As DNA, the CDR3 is TGTGCCAGCAGCCCGTCGACAGGGGAGGAAAAACTGTTTTTT. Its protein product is CASSPSTGEEKLFF. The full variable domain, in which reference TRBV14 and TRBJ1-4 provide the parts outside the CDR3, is EAGVTQFPSHSVIEKGQTVTLRCDPISGHDNLYWYRRVMGKEIKFLLHFVKESKQDESGMPNNRFLAERTGGTYSTLKVQPAELEDSGVYFCASSPSTGEEKLFFGSGTQLSVL.

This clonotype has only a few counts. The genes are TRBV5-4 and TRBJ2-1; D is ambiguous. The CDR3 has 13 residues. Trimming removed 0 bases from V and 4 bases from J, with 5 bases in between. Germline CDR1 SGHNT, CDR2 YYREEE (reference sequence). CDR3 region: CASSLVSYNEQFF. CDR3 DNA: TGTGCCAGCAGCTTGGTCTCGTACAATGAGCAGTTCTTC.

CDR3: CASSYKGDTEAFF. The CDR3 bases are TGTGCCAGCAGTTATAAAGGGGACACTGAAGCTTTCTTT. The rearrangement links TRBV27 to TRBJ1-1; D is perhaps TRBD1 (5 bases). Germline V CDR1 and CDR2: MNHEY, SMNVEV (reference sequence). The CDR3 sequence is 13 residues long. The germline V and J ends were trimmed by 4 bases and 3 bases, with 9 bases remaining between them.

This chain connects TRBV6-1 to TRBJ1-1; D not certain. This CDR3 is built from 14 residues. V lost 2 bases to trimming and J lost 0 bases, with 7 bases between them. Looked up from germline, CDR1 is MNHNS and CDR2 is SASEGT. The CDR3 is CASSEWAMNTEAFF. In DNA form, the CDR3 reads TGTGCCAGCAGTGAATGGGCTATGAACACTGAAGCTTTCTTT.